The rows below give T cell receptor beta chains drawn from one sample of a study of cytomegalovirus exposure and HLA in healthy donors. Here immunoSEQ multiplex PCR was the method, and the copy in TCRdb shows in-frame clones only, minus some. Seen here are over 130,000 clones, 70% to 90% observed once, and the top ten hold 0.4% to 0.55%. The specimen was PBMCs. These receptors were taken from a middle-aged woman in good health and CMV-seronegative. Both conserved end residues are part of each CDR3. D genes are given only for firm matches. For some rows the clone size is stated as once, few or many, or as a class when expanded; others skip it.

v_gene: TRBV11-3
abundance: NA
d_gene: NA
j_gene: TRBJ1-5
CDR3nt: TGTGCCAGCTTCCGGGTCGGGATGGACAATCAGCCCCAGCATTTT
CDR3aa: CASFRVGMDNQPQHF

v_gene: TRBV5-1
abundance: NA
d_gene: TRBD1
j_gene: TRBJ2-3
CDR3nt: TGCGCCAGCAGCTTGGGACAGGGGATGGGGGCAGATACGCAGTATTTT
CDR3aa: CASSLGQGMGADTQYF

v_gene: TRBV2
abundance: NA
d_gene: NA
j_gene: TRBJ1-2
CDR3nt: TGTGCCAGCAGGGGGGGGGTAACGAAAGGCTACACCTTC
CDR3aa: CASRGGVTKGYTF

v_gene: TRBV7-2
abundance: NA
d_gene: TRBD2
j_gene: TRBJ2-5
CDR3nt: TGTGCCAGCAGCTTAGCTCGCGGGGGTGGGACCCAGTACTTC
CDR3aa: CASSLARGGGTQYF

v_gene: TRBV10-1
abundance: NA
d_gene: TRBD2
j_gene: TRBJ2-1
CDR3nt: TGCGCCAGCAGTGAGTTGGCTAGCGGGAGTGGCGAGCAGTTCTTC
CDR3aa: CASSELASGSGEQFF

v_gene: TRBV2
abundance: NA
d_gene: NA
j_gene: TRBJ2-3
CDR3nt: TGTGCCAGCAGTGATATTAGCGAGCACACAGATACGCAGTATTTT
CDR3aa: CASSDISEHTDTQYF

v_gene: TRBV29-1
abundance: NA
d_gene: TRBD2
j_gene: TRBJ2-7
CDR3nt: TGCAGCGTTGAAGTATTAGCGGGAGCAAGCGAGCAGTACTTC
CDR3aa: CSVEVLAGASEQYF

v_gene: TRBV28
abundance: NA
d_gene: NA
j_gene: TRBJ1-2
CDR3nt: TGTGCCAGCAGTTTACAGGGTGTTGGCTACACCTTC
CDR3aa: CASSLQGVGYTF

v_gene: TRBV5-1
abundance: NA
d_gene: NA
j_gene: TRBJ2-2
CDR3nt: TGCGCCAGCAGCTTGCAACGACAGGACACCGGGGAGCTGTTTTTT
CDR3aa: CASSLQRQDTGELFF

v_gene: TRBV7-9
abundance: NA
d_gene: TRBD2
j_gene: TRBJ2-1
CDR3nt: TGTGCCAGCAGCATGGGACTAGCGCCTAACAATGAGCAGTTCTTC
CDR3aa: CASSMGLAPNNEQFF

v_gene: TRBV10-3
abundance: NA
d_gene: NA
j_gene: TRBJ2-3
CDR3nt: TGTGCCATCAGTGAGTCACAATTTTTGACTAGCACAGATACGCAGTATTTT
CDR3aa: CAISESQFLTSTDTQYF

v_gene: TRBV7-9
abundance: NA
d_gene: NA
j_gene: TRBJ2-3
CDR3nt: TGTGCCAGCAGCTTACGTACGCAGTATTTT
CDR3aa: CASSLRTQYF

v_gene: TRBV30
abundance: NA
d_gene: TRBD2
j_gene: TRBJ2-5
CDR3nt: TGTGCCTGGAGGGGTAGCGGGAGGGCCTGGGAGACCCAGTACTTC
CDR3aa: CAWRGSGRAWETQYF

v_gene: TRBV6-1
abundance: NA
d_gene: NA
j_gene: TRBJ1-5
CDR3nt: TGTGCCAGCAGTCAGCAGGGGATGTATCAGCCCCAGCATTTT
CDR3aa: CASSQQGMYQPQHF

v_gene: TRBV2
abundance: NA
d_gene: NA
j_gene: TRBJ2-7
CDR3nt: TGTGCCAGCAGTGGACAGGTTTCCTACGAGCAGTACTTC
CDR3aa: CASSGQVSYEQYF

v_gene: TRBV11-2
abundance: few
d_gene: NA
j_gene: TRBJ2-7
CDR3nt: TGTGCCAGCAGCTTAGAGGGGGGGCTGAACGAGCAGTACTTC
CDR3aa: CASSLEGGLNEQYF

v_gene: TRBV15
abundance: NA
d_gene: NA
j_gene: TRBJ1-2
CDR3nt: TGTGCCACCAAGCGAGGACAGTCAAACTATGGCTACACCTTC
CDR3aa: CATKRGQSNYGYTF

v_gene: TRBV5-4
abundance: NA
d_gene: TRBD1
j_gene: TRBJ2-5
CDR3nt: TGTGCCAGCAGCCGACAGGGGGCGGAAGAGACCCAGTACTTC
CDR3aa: CASSRQGAEETQYF

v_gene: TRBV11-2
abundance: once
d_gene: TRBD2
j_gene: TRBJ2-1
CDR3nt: TGTGCCAGCAGCGCGGGACTAGCGGGAGATGAGCAGTTCTTC
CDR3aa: CASSAGLAGDEQFF

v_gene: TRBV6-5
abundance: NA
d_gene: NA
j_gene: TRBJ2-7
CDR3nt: TGTGCCAGCAGTTACGGGGAGGGGGATTTTGAGCAGTACTTC
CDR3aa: CASSYGEGDFEQYF

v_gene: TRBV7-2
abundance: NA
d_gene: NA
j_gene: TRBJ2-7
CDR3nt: TGTGCCAGCAGCTTAGAGACGGGGACTTCCTACGAGCAGTACTTC
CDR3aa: CASSLETGTSYEQYF

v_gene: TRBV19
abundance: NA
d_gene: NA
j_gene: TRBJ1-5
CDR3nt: TGTGCCAGTAGTATTGGGGGGAGGTGGAATCAGCCCCAGCATTTT
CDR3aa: CASSIGGRWNQPQHF

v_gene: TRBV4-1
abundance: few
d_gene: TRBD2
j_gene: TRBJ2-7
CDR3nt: TGCGCCAGCAGCCTCCCGGGGGGACCCTACGAGCAGTACTTC
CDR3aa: CASSLPGGPYEQYF

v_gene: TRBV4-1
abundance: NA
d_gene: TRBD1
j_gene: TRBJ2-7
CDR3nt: TGCGCCAGCAGCCAACCCCCCGGGACAGGGGGACACGAGCAGTACTTC
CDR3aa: CASSQPPGTGGHEQYF

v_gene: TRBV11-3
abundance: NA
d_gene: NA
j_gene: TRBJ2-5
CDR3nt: TGTGCCAGCGAGTCTAGGAAGGGGCAAGAGACCCAGTACTTC
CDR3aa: CASESRKGQETQYF

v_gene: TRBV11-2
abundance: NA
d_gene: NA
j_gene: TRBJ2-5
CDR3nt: TGTGCCAGCAGCTCAGGACAGCAAGAGACCCAGTACTTC
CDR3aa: CASSSGQQETQYF

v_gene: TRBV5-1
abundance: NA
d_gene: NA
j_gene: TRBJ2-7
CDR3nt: TGCGCCAGCAGCCTGCAGGGGACCTACGAGCAGTACTTC
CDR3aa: CASSLQGTYEQYF

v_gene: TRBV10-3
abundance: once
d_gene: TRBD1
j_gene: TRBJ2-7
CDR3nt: TGTGCCATCAGTGAGAGGGACAGGGGCCAACCTTCGCCCTACGAGCAGTACTTC
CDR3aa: CAISERDRGQPSPYEQYF